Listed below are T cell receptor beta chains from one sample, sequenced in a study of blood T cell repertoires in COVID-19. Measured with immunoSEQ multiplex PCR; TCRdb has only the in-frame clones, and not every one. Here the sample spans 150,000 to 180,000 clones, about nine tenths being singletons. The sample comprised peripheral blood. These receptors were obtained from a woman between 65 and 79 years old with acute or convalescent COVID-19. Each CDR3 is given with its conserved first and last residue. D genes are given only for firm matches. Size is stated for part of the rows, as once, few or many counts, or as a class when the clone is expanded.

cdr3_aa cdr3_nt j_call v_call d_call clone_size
CASSLGRADYGYTF TGTGCCAGCAGCTTGGGCAGGGCGGACTATGGCTACACCTTC TRBJ1-2 TRBV11-1 - -
CASSEDRFYGYTF TGTGCCAGCAGTGAAGACAGGTTCTATGGCTACACCTTC TRBJ1-2 TRBV27 - -
CAWSVGDRINEQFF TGTGCCTGGAGTGTAGGGGACAGGATCAATGAGCAGTTCTTC TRBJ2-1 TRBV30 TRBD1 -
CASSRSGTGTSYGYTF TGTGCCAGCAGTCGCTCCGGGACAGGGACCTCCTATGGCTACACCTTC TRBJ1-2 TRBV27 TRBD1 -
CASSQRGTGGTDTQYF TGCGCCAGCAGCCAAAGGGGGACCGGGGGCACAGATACGCAGTATTTT TRBJ2-3 TRBV4-1 - -
CASDTGIPPYEQYF TGTGCCTCAGACACAGGGATCCCACCGTACGAGCAGTACTTC TRBJ2-7 TRBV19 - -
CASSPLRGQETQYF TGCGCCAGCAGCCCCTTGAGGGGGCAAGAGACCCAGTACTTC TRBJ2-5 TRBV5-1 - -
CAISATPGLGYTF TGTGCCATCAGTGCGACCCCAGGGCTTGGCTACACCTTC TRBJ1-2 TRBV10-3 - once
CSASRQVSNQPQHF TGCAGTGCTAGTCGACAGGTTAGCAATCAGCCCCAGCATTTT TRBJ1-5 TRBV20-1 - -
CASRDRGRETQYF TGCGCCAGCCGGGACAGGGGGCGGGAGACCCAGTACTTC TRBJ2-5 TRBV10-2 TRBD1 -
CASSTGQLNTEAFF TGCGCCAGCAGCACCGGACAGCTGAACACTGAAGCTTTCTTT TRBJ1-1 TRBV5-1 - -
CASSQNRAPQETQYF TGCGCCAGCAGCCAAAACAGGGCACCCCAAGAGACCCAGTACTTC TRBJ2-5 TRBV4-3 - -
CASSPRDSDGYTF TGCGCCAGCAGCCCCCGGGACAGCGATGGCTACACCTTC TRBJ1-2 TRBV5-1 TRBD1 -
CASSQDLPLRGTGELFF TGTGCCAGCAGCCAAGACCTCCCACTCCGGGGAACCGGGGAGCTGTTTTTT TRBJ2-2 TRBV3-1/TRBV3-2 - -
CASSQEVLGQANTGELFF TGCGCCAGCAGCCAAGAAGTATTGGGACAGGCGAACACCGGGGAGCTGTTTTTT TRBJ2-2 TRBV4-1 TRBD1 -
CASSVDGAANTEAFF TGTGCCAGCAGCGTAGATGGGGCAGCGAACACTGAAGCTTTCTTT TRBJ1-1 TRBV9 - few
CASSLGLPQHF TGTGCCAGCAGTTTAGGGCTTCCCCAGCATTTT TRBJ1-5 TRBV28 - -
CSASLYGGTDTQYF TGCAGTGCTAGTCTTTACGGGGGCACAGATACGCAGTATTTT TRBJ2-3 TRBV20-1 - -
CASSLRRGSGELFF TGTGCCAGCAGCTTAAGGCGCGGGTCCGGGGAGCTGTTTTTT TRBJ2-2 TRBV11-2 - -
CASSQGLSSGFVDTQYF TGCGCCAGCAGCCAAGGGTTGTCTAGCGGGTTCGTGGATACGCAGTATTTT TRBJ2-3 TRBV4-1 TRBD2 few